This entry lists 21 T cell receptor beta chains sequenced from one sample in a study of cytomegalovirus exposure and HLA in healthy donors. Primers for the PCR totalled 60 Vbeta and 13 Jbeta. Clones were sequenced by immunoSEQ multiplex PCR, and TCRdb holds only the in-frame ones, with some missing. Here the sample spans about 120,000 clones, about two thirds being singletons. Sequenced input: PBMCs. These receptors all come from a man between 25 and 39 years old in good health and CMV-seronegative.

This clone was detected only a few times. This chain joins TRBV15 and TRBJ1-5; D gene uncertain. CDR3 length: 15 amino acids. Trimming removed 0 bases from V and 5 bases from J, with 11 bases in between. Germline lookup yields CDR1 LNHNV and CDR2 YYDKDF (reference sequence). CDR3: CATSRDQSVDQPQHF. DNA for the CDR3: TGTGCCACCAGCAGAGATCAGAGCGTCGATCAGCCCCAGCATTTT.

This sequence joins TRBV28 and TRBJ1-1, with 8 bases aligning to TRBD1. CDR3 length: 13 amino acids. Germline CDR1 is MDHEN and CDR2 is SYDVKM. V was pared by 5 bases and J by 11 bases, with 10 bases of the junction left unmatched. CDR3 sequence reads: CASSTGQGPWAFF. The CDR3 DNA reads as TGTGCCAGCAGTACCGGACAGGGACCTTGGGCTTTCTTT. Variable domain in full (rest from reference TRBV28 and TRBJ1-1): DVKVTQSSRYLVKRTGEKVFLECVQDMDHENMFWYRQDPGLGLRLIYFSYDVKMKEKGDIPEGYSVSREKKERFSLILESASTNQTSMYLCASSTGQGPWAFFGQGTRLTVV.

Here the CDR3 reads CASSFMFVPGDDQPQHF. In DNA form, the CDR3 reads TGTGCCAGCAGCTTCATGTTCGTACCAGGGGACGATCAGCCCCAGCATTTT. The chain links TRBV5-5 to TRBJ1-5; D is perhaps TRBD1 (6 bases). The ends were cut back, 2 bases at V and 5 bases at J, with 20 bases in the middle. This CDR3 contains 17 residues. Germline CDR1 SGHKS, CDR2 YYEKEE (reference sequence).

V and J are TRBV7-9 and TRBJ1-1, with D tentatively TRBD1 (5 bases). The V end was cut by 5 bases, the J end by 0 bases, with 10 bases between. The CDR3 length is 14 residues. From germline, CDR1 is SEHNR and CDR2 FQNEAQ (reference sequence). The CDR3 sequence: CASSETGMNTEAFF. CDR3 DNA: TGTGCCAGCAGCGAAACAGGAATGAACACTGAAGCTTTCTTT.

This clone was picked up a small number of times. The V gene is TRBV7-2, the J gene TRBJ2-7; perhaps TRBD1 as D (5 bases). The CDR3 spans 13 residues. CDR1 is SGHTA, CDR2 FQGNSA, per germline. V was clipped by 4 bases and J by 7 bases, with 14 bases between them. The CDR3 loop reads CASSSRRGGEQYF. The CDR3 nucleotides are TGTGCCAGCAGCTCAAGAAGGGGTGGGGAGCAGTACTTC.

V and J are TRBV25-1 and TRBJ2-5, with 8 bases identical to TRBD2. J was trimmed by 4 bases and V by 2 bases; bases with no gene match: 6. Germline CDR1 is MGHDK and CDR2 is SYGVNS. CDR3 length equals 15 residues. The CDR3 loop is CASSEEGLVGETQYF. Written as DNA, the CDR3 is TGTGCCAGCAGTGAAGAGGGACTAGTGGGAGAGACCCAGTACTTC.

The chain joins TRBV7-2 to TRBJ2-1, with D hard to call. The CDR3 runs to 14 residues. From germline, CDR1 is SGHTA and CDR2 FQGNSA. Trimming stripped 1 base from V and 0 bases from J, with 4 bases between. CDR3 sequence reads: CASSLDNSYNEQFF. For the CDR3, the DNA is TGTGCCAGCAGCTTAGACAACTCCTACAATGAGCAGTTCTTC.

This chain links TRBV7-8 with TRBJ1-4; TRBD1 might be the D (5 bases). This CDR3 comprises 13 residues. Germline CDR1 and CDR2: SGHVS and FQNEAQ. With 4 bases removed from V and 11 bases from J, the gap between germline ends came to 14 bases. CDR3 sequence (DNA): TGTGCCAGCAGCTCGGACGGTGGGGGGAAACTGTTTTTT. It codes for CASSSDGGGKLFF. The variable domain in full, with the rest retrieved from reference TRBV7-8 and TRBJ1-4, is GAGVSQSPRYKVAKRGQDVALRCDPISGHVSLFWYQQALGQGPEFLTYFQNEAQLDKSGLPSDRFFAERPEGSVSTLKIQRTQQEDSAVYLCASSSDGGGKLFFGSGTQLSVL.

The chain couples TRBV7-8 to TRBJ2-3, with TRBD1 matching 9 bases. Trimming cost V 5 bases and J 3 bases; bases outside gene matches: 12. This CDR3 has 17 amino acids. Germline values: CDR1 SGHVS, CDR2 FQNEAQ. This CDR3 reads CASSRDRGVLGTDTQYF. The CDR3 nucleotides read TGTGCCAGCAGCAGAGACAGGGGGGTGCTTGGAACAGATACGCAGTATTTT.

The gene calls are TRBV27 and TRBJ1-1; the D gene is possibly TRBD1 (5 bases). Germline V gene lookup returns CDR1 MNHEY and CDR2 SMNVEV (reference sequence). CDR3 length: 13 amino acids. Trimming pared 6 bases from V and 3 bases from J, leaving 11 bases between. The CDR3 sequence is CASSQTDYTEAFF. The DNA for the CDR3 is TGTGCCAGCAGCCAGACAGATTACACTGAAGCTTTCTTT.

The chain uses TRBV11-2 and TRBJ1-3, with TRBD1 matching 7 bases. This CDR3 region has 16 residues. The V segment lost 5 bases and the J segment 7 bases; nucleotides outside the gene matches: 14. Germline CDR1 and CDR2: SGHAT and FQNNGV. The CDR3 DNA sequence: TGTGCCAGCAGCAAGGACAGGTCGGGGCTCTGGAACACCATATATTTT. It translates to CASSKDRSGLWNTIYF.

The genes are TRBV10-3 and TRBJ2-3; 10 nucleotides match TRBD2. Germline loops: CDR1 ENHRY, CDR2 SYGVKD. The CDR3 is made up of 15 amino acids. Losses at the gene ends were 10 bases for V and 4 bases for J; bases not matched to a gene: 11. This CDR3 reads CATRISGGNSDTQYF. The CDR3 DNA reads as TGTGCCACAAGAATTAGCGGGGGGAACTCAGATACGCAGTATTTT.

The rearrangement joins TRBV2 to TRBJ1-5, with 7 bases matching TRBD1. CDR1 is SNHLY and CDR2 is FYNNEI in the germline V gene. Trimming removed 4 bases from V and 6 bases from J; junction bases left unmatched: 6. This CDR3 region has 14 residues. The CDR3 DNA sequence: TGTGCCAGCAGTGTTGGGACAGAAGTTCAGCCCCAGCATTTT. It translates to CASSVGTEVQPQHF.

This clone was detected once. This rearrangement joins TRBV28 to TRBJ2-2; D is uncertain. Germline CDR1 is MDHEN and CDR2 is SYDVKM. Trimming took 7 bases from V and 1 from J, leaving 22 bases between them. The CDR3 sequence is 18 residues long. This chain's CDR3 is CASTSNRVWQRNTGELFF. CDR3 nucleotide sequence: TGTGCCAGCACTTCAAACCGGGTGTGGCAGAGGAACACCGGGGAGCTGTTTTTT.

Details on this clone: A read error may account for a junction end that differs from germline. In the same sample, other DNA sequences code for this CDR3. The J gene is TRBJ1-2, the V gene TRBV7-2, with D unclear. Germline CDR1 reads SGHTA; CDR2 reads FQGNSA. The CDR3 runs to 17 residues. The CDR3 DNA is TGTGCCAGCAGCCCCGGGGAGGGTCGGAGAGGTTACTACGGCTACACCTTC. It encodes CASSPGEGRRGYYGYTF.

V and J are TRBV6-6 and TRBJ2-7; 8 nucleotides line up with TRBD2. Germline CDR1 reads MNHNY; CDR2 reads SVGAGI (reference sequence). CDR3 length: 14 amino acids. The trim removed 6 bases at V and 2 bases at J, leaving 6 bases unmatched. CDR3 residues: CASSSGGGTYEQYF. CDR3 nucleotide sequence: TGTGCCAGCAGCTCGGGGGGGGGAACCTACGAGCAGTACTTC.

The rearrangement uses TRBV4-1 and TRBJ2-7; 7 nucleotides match TRBD1. Germline CDR1 is MGHRA and CDR2 is YSYEKL. With V trimmed by 1 base and J by 2 bases, 8 bases remained unmatched. The CDR3 covers 16 residues. The CDR3 loop is CASSQAPGQGAYEQYF. The CDR3 region has the DNA TGCGCCAGCAGCCAAGCTCCGGGGCAGGGGGCCTACGAGCAGTACTTC.

The chain carries TRBV7-9 and TRBJ1-2; no reliable D call. Germline V CDR1 and CDR2: SEHNR, FQNEAQ (reference sequence). Trimming shortened V by 2 bases and J by 0 bases, and 16 bases separated the two germline ends. CDR3 length equals 17 residues. The CDR3 nucleotides are TGTGCCAGCAGCTTATATGAGAGGGATACAGCTAACTATGGCTACACCTTC. It is translated as CASSLYERDTANYGYTF.

This clone was seen a few times. This sequence joins TRBV5-1 and TRBJ1-1, with a possible D match to TRBD1 (5 bases). Germline values: CDR1 SGHRS, CDR2 YFSETQ. The CDR3 spans 15 residues. Trimming removed 4 bases at V and 2 bases at J, with 15 bases between. In DNA, the CDR3 is TGCGCCAGCAGCCCCGCCAGGGCTTCTAACACTGAAGCTTTCTTT. Translation gives CASSPARASNTEAFF.

The chain links TRBV29-1 to TRBJ2-7; D may be TRBD1 (5 bases). Germline-derived CDR1 and CDR2 are SQVTM and ANQGSEA. This CDR3 contains 11 residues. The V end lost 4 bases, the J end lost 5 bases, and 9 bases lay between the germline ends. The CDR3 coding sequence is TGCAGCGTTGTCGGACATCACGAGCAGTACTTC. The encoded protein is CSVVGHHEQYF.

This clone was seen only once. The rearrangement uses TRBV7-8 and TRBJ2-5; TRBD2 agrees at 14 bases. Germline-derived CDR1 and CDR2 are SGHVS and FQNEAQ. The length of the CDR3 is 16 residues. With V trimmed by 5 bases and J by 4 bases, 6 bases remained unmatched. The CDR3 coding sequence is TGTGCCAGCAGCCTGGGACTAGCGGGAGTTACAGAGACCCAGTACTTC. Protein: CASSLGLAGVTETQYF.